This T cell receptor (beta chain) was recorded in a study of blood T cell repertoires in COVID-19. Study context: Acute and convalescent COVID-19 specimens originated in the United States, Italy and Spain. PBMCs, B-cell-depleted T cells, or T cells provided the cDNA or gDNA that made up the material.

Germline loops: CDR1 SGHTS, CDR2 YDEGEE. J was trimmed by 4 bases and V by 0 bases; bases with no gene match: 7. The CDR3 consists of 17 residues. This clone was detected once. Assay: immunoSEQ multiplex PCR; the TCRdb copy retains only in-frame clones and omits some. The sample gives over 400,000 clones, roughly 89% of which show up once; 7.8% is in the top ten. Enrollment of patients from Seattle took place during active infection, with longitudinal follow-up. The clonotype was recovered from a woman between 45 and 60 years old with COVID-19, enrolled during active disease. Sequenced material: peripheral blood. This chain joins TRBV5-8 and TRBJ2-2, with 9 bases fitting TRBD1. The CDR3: CASSLETGGGRTGELFF. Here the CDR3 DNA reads TGTGCCAGCAGCTTGGAGACAGGGGGAGGTCGCACCGGGGAGCTGTTTTTT. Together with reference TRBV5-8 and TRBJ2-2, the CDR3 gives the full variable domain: EAGVTQSPTHLIKTRGQQATLRCSPISGHTSVYWYQQALGLGLQFLLWYDEGEERNRGNFPPRFSGRQFPNYSSELNVNALELEDSALYLCASSLETGGGRTGELFFGEGSRLTVL.